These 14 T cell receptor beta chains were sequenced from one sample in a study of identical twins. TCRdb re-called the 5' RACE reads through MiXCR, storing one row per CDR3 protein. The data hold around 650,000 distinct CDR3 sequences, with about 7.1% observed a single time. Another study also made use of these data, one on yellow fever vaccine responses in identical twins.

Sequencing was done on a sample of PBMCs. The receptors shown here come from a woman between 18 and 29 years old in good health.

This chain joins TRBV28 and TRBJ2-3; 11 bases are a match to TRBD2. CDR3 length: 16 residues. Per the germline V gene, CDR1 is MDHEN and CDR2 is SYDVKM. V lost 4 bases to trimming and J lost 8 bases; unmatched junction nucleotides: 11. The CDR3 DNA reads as TGTGCCAGCAGTTCCAGGACTAGCGGGCGCGAGGGTACGCAGTATTTT. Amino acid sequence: CASSSRTSGREGTQYF.

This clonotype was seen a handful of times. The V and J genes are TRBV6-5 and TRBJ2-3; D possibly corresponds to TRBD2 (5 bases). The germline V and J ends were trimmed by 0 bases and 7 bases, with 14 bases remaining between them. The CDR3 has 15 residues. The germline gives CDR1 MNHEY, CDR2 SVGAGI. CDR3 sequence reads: CASSYSWEPGNTQYF. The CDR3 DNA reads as TGTGCCAGCAGTTACTCTTGGGAGCCCGGGAATACGCAGTATTTT.

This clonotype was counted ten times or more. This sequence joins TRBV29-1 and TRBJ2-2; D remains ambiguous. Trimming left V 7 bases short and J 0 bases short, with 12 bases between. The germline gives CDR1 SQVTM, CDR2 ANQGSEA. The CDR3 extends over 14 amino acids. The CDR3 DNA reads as TGCAGCGCTCCTAAGGGATCGAACACCGGGGAGCTGTTTTTT. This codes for CSAPKGSNTGELFF.

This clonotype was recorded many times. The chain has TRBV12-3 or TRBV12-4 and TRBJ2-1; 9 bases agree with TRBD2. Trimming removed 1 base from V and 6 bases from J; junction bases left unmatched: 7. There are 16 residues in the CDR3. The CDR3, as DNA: TGTGCCAGCAGTTTAGGGGTCGGGACTAGCTTCAATGAGCAGTTCTTC. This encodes CASSLGVGTSFNEQFF.

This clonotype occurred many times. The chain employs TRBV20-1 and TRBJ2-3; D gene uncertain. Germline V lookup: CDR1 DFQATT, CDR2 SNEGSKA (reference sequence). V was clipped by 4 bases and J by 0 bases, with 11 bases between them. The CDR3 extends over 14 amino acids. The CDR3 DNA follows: TGCAGTGCTATTCCGGGTTCGAGCACAGATACGCAGTATTTT. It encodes CSAIPGSSTDTQYF.

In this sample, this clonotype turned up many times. CDR3 residues: CASSPGPTNTGELFF. The CDR3 bases are TGTGCCAGCAGCCCAGGGCCTACGAACACCGGGGAGCTGTTTTTT. This rearrangement joins TRBV7-9 to TRBJ2-2; perhaps TRBD1 as D (5 bases). V was pared by 5 bases and J by 0 bases, with 10 bases between. This CDR3 spans 15 amino acids. CDR1 SEHNR and CDR2 FQNEAQ come from the germline V gene (reference sequence).

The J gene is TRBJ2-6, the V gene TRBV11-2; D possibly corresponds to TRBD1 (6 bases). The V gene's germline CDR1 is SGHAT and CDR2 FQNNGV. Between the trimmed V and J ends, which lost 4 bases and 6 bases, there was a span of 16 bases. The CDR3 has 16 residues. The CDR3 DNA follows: TGTGCCAGCAGCTCCGACAGGTCCGATCTGGCCAACGTCCTGACTTTC. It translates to CASSSDRSDLANVLTF.

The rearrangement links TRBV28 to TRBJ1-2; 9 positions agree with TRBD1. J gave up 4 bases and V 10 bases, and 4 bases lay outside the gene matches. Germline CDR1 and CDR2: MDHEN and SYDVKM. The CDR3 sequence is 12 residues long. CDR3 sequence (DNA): TGTGCCATGGGACAGGGCCCCTATGGCTACACCTTC. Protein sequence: CAMGQGPYGYTF.

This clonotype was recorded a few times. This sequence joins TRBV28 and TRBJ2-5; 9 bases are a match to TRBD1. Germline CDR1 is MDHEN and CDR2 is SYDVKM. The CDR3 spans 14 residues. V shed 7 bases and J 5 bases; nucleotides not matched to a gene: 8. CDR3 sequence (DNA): TGTGCCAGCACCCTGCGACAGGGGGTTGAGACCCAGTACTTC. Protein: CASTLRQGVETQYF.

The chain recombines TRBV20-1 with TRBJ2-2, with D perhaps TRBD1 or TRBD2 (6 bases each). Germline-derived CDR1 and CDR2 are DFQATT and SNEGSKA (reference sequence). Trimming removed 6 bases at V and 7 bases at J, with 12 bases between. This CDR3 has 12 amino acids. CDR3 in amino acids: CSAKGGVGELFF. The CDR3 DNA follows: TGCAGTGCGAAGGGGGGAGTCGGGGAGCTGTTTTTT.

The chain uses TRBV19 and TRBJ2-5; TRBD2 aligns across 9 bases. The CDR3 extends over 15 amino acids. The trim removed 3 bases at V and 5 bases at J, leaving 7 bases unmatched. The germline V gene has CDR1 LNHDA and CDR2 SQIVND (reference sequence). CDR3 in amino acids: CASSMGTSFVETQYF. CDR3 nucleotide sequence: TGTGCCAGTAGTATGGGGACTAGCTTCGTTGAGACCCAGTACTTC.

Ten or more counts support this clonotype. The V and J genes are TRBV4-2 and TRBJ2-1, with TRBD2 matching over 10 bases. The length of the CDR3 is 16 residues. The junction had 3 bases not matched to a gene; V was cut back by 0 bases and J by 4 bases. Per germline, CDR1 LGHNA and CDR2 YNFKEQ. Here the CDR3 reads CASSQDVAGGYNEQFF. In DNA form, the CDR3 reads TGTGCCAGCAGCCAAGATGTAGCGGGAGGTTACAATGAGCAGTTCTTC.

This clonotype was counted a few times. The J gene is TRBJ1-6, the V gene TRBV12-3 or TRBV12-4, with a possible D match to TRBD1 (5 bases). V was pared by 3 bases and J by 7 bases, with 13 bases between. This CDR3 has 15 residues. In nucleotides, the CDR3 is TGTGCCAGCAGTTTTTGGCAGGGCCCGAATTCACCCCTCCACTTT. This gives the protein CASSFWQGPNSPLHF.

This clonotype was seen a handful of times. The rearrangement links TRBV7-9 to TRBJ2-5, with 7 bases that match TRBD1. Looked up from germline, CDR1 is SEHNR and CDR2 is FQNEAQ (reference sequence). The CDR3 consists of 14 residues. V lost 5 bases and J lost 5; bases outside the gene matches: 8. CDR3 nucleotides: TGTGCCAGCAGCCAAGGGGGCTCGATGGAGACCCAGTACTTC. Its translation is CASSQGGSMETQYF.